Below are 25 T cell receptor beta chains sequenced from a single sample in a study of OX40 agonist ivuxolimab in advanced cancers. Generated by immunoSEQ multiplex PCR, the TCRdb table keeps only in-frame clones and is missing some. The data show tens of thousands of clones, around 90% seen once. The material sequenced was CD4+ or CD8+ T cells sorted from blood, taken in a trial of the OX40 agonist ivuxolimab. Every receptor here comes from an adult with an advanced solid tumor such as melanoma, head and neck, liver or kidney cancer.

V is TRBV18 and J is TRBJ2-5; 10 nucleotides match TRBD2. The CDR3 is made up of 15 amino acids. The germline V gene has CDR1 KGHSH and CDR2 LQKENI. V was clipped by 3 bases and J by 4 bases; unmatched bases: 5. This chain's CDR3 is CASSPPSGSAETQYF. As DNA, the CDR3 is TGTGCCAGCTCACCGCCTAGCGGGAGCGCAGAGACCCAGTACTTC.

The chain links TRBV18 to TRBJ1-6; D ambiguous. CDR3 length equals 14 residues. CDR1 and CDR2 from the germline V gene are KGHSH and LQKENI. V shed 0 bases and J shed 10 bases, with 10 bases lying between them. The CDR3 region is CASSPPRPLSPLHF. The CDR3 DNA reads as TGTGCCAGCTCACCACCCCGGCCACTGTCACCCCTCCACTTT.

The CDR3 coding sequence is TGTGCCAGCAGCCCCCAACTACCCAATGAGCAGTTCTTC. It codes for CASSPQLPNEQFF. The gene calls are TRBV6-6 and TRBJ2-1, with D unresolved. The CDR3 loop spans 13 amino acids. The V gene lost 6 bases and the J gene lost 6 bases, with 12 bases spanning the gap. Germline CDR1 MNHNY, CDR2 SVGAGI (reference sequence).

This clone has only one observation. The gene calls are TRBV25-1 and TRBJ1-1; 8 nucleotides agree with TRBD1. Germline-derived CDR1 and CDR2 are MGHDK and SYGVNS. With V trimmed by 7 bases and J by 1 base, 5 bases remained unmatched. CDR3 length: 14 amino acids. CDR3 nucleotides: TGTGCCAGCATGAAAGACAGGGGGAACACTGAAGCTTTCTTT. Encoded protein: CASMKDRGNTEAFF.

This chain uses TRBV19 with TRBJ1-3, with D uncertain. Germline CDR1 reads LNHDA; CDR2 reads SQIVND (reference sequence). The CDR3 covers 12 residues. V lost 2 bases and J 9 bases, leaving 8 bases between the germline ends. CDR3 nucleotide sequence: TGTGCCAGTAGTATACCGGGAGGCACCATATATTTT. Translated, it gives CASSIPGGTIYF.

The chain uses TRBV9 and TRBJ2-5; TRBD2 aligns across 10 bases. The germline V gene has CDR1 SGDLS and CDR2 YYNGEE. This CDR3 spans 15 amino acids. V lost 4 bases, J lost 5 bases, and 8 bases stayed unmatched. CDR3: CASSTWGTSAETQYF. The CDR3 DNA is TGTGCCAGCAGCACCTGGGGGACTAGCGCTGAGACCCAGTACTTC.

The chain recombines TRBV7-8 with TRBJ1-5; TRBD1 is a possible D gene (6 bases). The germline CDR1 and CDR2 sequences are SGHVS and FQNEAQ. Between the trimmed V and J ends, which lost 5 bases and 6 bases, there was a span of 14 bases. This CDR3 contains 14 residues. The CDR3 loop reads CASSPTGSGQPQHF. The CDR3 nucleotides are TGTGCCAGCAGCCCTACAGGGTCAGGTCAGCCCCAGCATTTT. The full variable domain, rest sourced from reference TRBV7-8 and TRBJ1-5, is GAGVSQSPRYKVAKRGQDVALRCDPISGHVSLFWYQQALGQGPEFLTYFQNEAQLDKSGLPSDRFFAERPEGSVSTLKIQRTQQEDSAVYLCASSPTGSGQPQHFGDGTRLSIL.

This sequence joins TRBV19 and TRBJ1-5; D gene ambiguous. This CDR3 has 14 amino acids. Germline CDR1 reads LNHDA; CDR2 reads SQIVND (reference sequence). Deletions cut 3 bases from V and 3 bases from J, with 9 bases between. The CDR3 protein is CASSMMAYNQPQHF. The CDR3 coding sequence is TGTGCCAGTAGTATGATGGCATACAATCAGCCCCAGCATTTT.

V usage is TRBV7-2 and J usage is TRBJ1-2; TRBD1 aligns across 10 bases. CDR1 and CDR2 from the germline V gene are SGHTA and FQGNSA. V shed 4 bases, J shed 7 bases, and the junction held 6 bases outside the gene matches. The CDR3 is made up of 14 amino acids. The CDR3 bases are TGTGCCAGCAGCTCCGGGACAGGGGATCGTGGCTACACCTTC. This translates into CASSSGTGDRGYTF.

The rearrangement links TRBV10-1 to TRBJ2-1, with D tentatively TRBD1 (6 bases). Germline CDR1 is WNHNN and CDR2 is SYGVQD (reference sequence). Trimming cost V 3 bases and J 2 bases, with 11 bases left between them. The CDR3 has 15 amino acids. CDR3 region: CASSEQAGAYNEQFF. In nucleotides, the CDR3 is TGCGCCAGCAGTGAACAGGCAGGGGCCTACAATGAGCAGTTCTTC.

The chain has TRBV5-6 and TRBJ2-4; TRBD1 agrees at 10 bases. The trim removed 0 bases at V and 3 bases at J, leaving 0 bases unmatched. This CDR3 is 15 amino acids long. The germline gives CDR1 SGHDT, CDR2 YYEEEE. The CDR3 is CASSLGDRGKNIQYF. The CDR3 DNA sequence: TGTGCCAGCAGCTTGGGGGACAGGGGCAAAAACATTCAGTACTTC.

This chain links TRBV2 with TRBJ1-4, with TRBD1 matching over 10 bases. Germline V gene lookup returns CDR1 SNHLY and CDR2 FYNNEI. The CDR3 has 16 amino acids. V trimming: 4 bases; J trimming: 6 bases; junction bases outside the gene matches: 8. The CDR3 is CASSGGPGTGDEKLFF. Here the CDR3 DNA reads TGTGCCAGCAGTGGGGGCCCCGGGACAGGGGATGAAAAACTGTTTTTT.

The rearrangement links TRBV5-1 to TRBJ1-2; D is uncertain. In germline, CDR1 is SGHRS, CDR2 YFSETQ. There are 14 residues in the CDR3. Trimming removed 4 bases from V and 3 bases from J, with 13 bases in between. In DNA form, the CDR3 reads TGCGCCAGCAGCACCTACAGCGACTACTATGGCTACACCTTC. Translated, it gives CASSTYSDYYGYTF.

V gene TRBV15 combines with J gene TRBJ1-5; 10 bases map to TRBD1. V lost 7 bases to trimming and J lost 6 bases; unmatched junction nucleotides: 6. The CDR3 extends over 14 amino acids. Germline CDR1 LNHNV, CDR2 YYDKDF (reference sequence). The CDR3 protein is CATTPTGGIQPQHF. CDR3 bases: TGTGCCACCACCCCGACAGGGGGCATTCAGCCCCAGCATTTT.

This chain uses TRBV5-4 with TRBJ2-7; 14 nucleotides agree with TRBD2. J lost 2 bases, V lost 4 bases, and 11 bases had no gene match. The germline V gene encodes CDR1 SGHNT and CDR2 YYREEE (reference sequence). The CDR3 extends over 18 amino acids. CDR3 nucleotides: TGTGCCAGCAGCCGCCCGGGACTAGCGGGAGAGGTGACCTACGAGCAGTACTTC. Translated, it gives CASSRPGLAGEVTYEQYF.

The chain uses TRBV9 and TRBJ2-2; the match to TRBD2 covers 9 bases. Germline V gene data show CDR1 as SGDLS and CDR2 as YYNGEE. V shed 4 bases and J 7 bases; nucleotides not matched to a gene: 14. The CDR3 consists of 17 residues. CDR3 nucleotide sequence: TGTGCCAGCAGCCCCGCCTTCGCGGGAGGGTCGGGCGGGGAGCTGTTTTTT. Its protein is CASSPAFAGGSGGELFF.

The chain is built from TRBV7-3 and TRBJ1-1; TRBD1 aligns across 7 bases. CDR1 and CDR2 from the germline V gene are SGHTA and FQGTGA. The CDR3 contains 15 residues. J gave up 3 bases and V 4 bases, and 8 bases lay outside the gene matches. The CDR3 reads CASSSGGGWDTEAFF. Written as DNA, the CDR3 is TGTGCCAGCAGCTCCGGAGGGGGCTGGGACACTGAAGCTTTCTTT.

The chain recombines TRBV30 with TRBJ2-7; 14 bases match TRBD2. This CDR3 has 15 amino acids. V dropped 1 base and J dropped 6; count of bases not matched to a gene: 5. Germline V gene sequence: CDR1 GTSNPN, CDR2 SVGIG (reference sequence). CDR3 bases: TGTGCCTGGAGTGCGGGACTAGCGGGAGTACGCGAGCAGTACTTC. It translates to CAWSAGLAGVREQYF.

The J gene is TRBJ2-1, the V gene TRBV7-8; D not certain. The ends were cut back, 3 bases at V and 2 bases at J, with 14 bases in the middle. Looked up from germline, CDR1 is SGHVS and CDR2 is FQNEAQ. The CDR3 sequence is 16 residues long. In nucleotides, the CDR3 is TGTGCCAGCAGCTTCTCTTTTCTCTTAGCCTACAATGAGCAGTTCTTC. Protein: CASSFSFLLAYNEQFF. The full variable domain, with the rest looked up from reference TRBV7-8 and TRBJ2-1, is GAGVSQSPRYKVAKRGQDVALRCDPISGHVSLFWYQQALGQGPEFLTYFQNEAQLDKSGLPSDRFFAERPEGSVSTLKIQRTQQEDSAVYLCASSFSFLLAYNEQFFGPGTRLTVL.

A single count supports this clone. The V call is TRBV28, the J call TRBJ1-4; 7 bases fit TRBD1. CDR1 and CDR2 (germline): MDHEN, SYDVKM. With 4 bases clipped from V and 8 bases from J, the junction kept 10 bases outside the gene matches. CDR3 length equals 15 residues. DNA for the CDR3: TGTGCCAGCAGTTCCGGGACAGTTGCTGGGGAAAAACTGTTTTTT. It is translated as CASSSGTVAGEKLFF.

This chain connects TRBV4-2 to TRBJ1-1; a possible D gene is TRBD1 (6 bases). The CDR3 runs to 16 residues. Germline values: CDR1 LGHNA, CDR2 YNFKEQ. V was shortened by 0 bases and J by 8 bases, with 19 bases between the two germline ends. This chain's CDR3 is CASSQELGQRRAEAFF. The CDR3 region has the DNA TGTGCCAGCAGCCAAGAATTGGGACAAAGGCGAGCCGAAGCTTTCTTT.

This chain links TRBV5-6 with TRBJ2-7; 10 positions match TRBD2. This CDR3 spans 14 amino acids. Per the germline V gene, CDR1 is SGHDT and CDR2 is YYEEEE. With V trimmed by 1 base and J by 8 bases, 6 bases remained unmatched. This CDR3 is CASSLPTSGSKQYF. The CDR3 nucleotides read TGTGCCAGCAGCTTGCCGACTAGCGGGTCGAAGCAGTACTTC.

This chain connects TRBV4-2 to TRBJ1-2, with D perhaps matching TRBD1 (6 bases). This CDR3 is built from 16 residues. The V gene's germline CDR1 is LGHNA and CDR2 YNFKEQ. With 2 bases removed from V and 2 bases from J, the gap between germline ends came to 15 bases. The CDR3 bases are TGTGCCAGCAGCCAACCGGGGGCAGCCGAGAACTATGGCTACACCTTC. Its protein is CASSQPGAAENYGYTF.

V and J are TRBV6-6 and TRBJ2-7; D not certain. Deletions cut 3 bases from V and 3 bases from J, with 6 bases between. Per the germline V gene, CDR1 is MNHNY and CDR2 is SVGAGI (reference sequence). CDR3 length equals 12 residues. The CDR3 region is CASSYVGYEQYF. The DNA of the CDR3 is TGTGCCAGCAGTTATGTGGGCTACGAGCAGTACTTC.

The genes are TRBV21-1 and TRBJ2-7. TRBV21-1 is classified as a pseudogene. This CDR3 spans 17 amino acids. The CDR3 coding sequence is TGTGCCAGCAGCAAAGCGGTAGTGAGGGCAGGGCCGAACGAGCAGTACTTC. Translated: CASSKAVVRAGPNEQYF.